This entry lists 7 T cell receptor beta chains sequenced from one sample in a study of cytomegalovirus exposure and HLA in healthy donors. The PCR ran on 60 Vbeta and 13 Jbeta primers. TCRdb's table, derived via immunoSEQ multiplex PCR, lists solely in-frame clones and lacks some. The repertoire holds around 190,000 clones, with around 75% as singletons. Sequenced input: PBMCs. The origin of the receptors is a woman in her forties or fifties in good health and CMV-seronegative.

This chain joins TRBV9 and TRBJ2-7; D is unresolved. The germline gives CDR1 SGDLS, CDR2 YYNGEE. V lost 0 bases, J lost 3 bases, and 19 bases lay in between. This CDR3 region has 17 residues. For the CDR3, the DNA is TGTGCCAGCAGCGTAGCGGCCGTTGGCGGAACAATCTACGAGCAGTACTTC. The encoded protein is CASSVAAVGGTIYEQYF. Drawing the rest from reference TRBV9 and TRBJ2-7, the complete variable domain is DSGVTQTPKHLITATGQRVTLRCSPRSGDLSVYWYQQSLDQGLQFLIQYYNGEERAKGNILERFSAQQFPDLHSELNLSSLELGDSALYFCASSVAAVGGTIYEQYFGPGTRLTVT.

The gene calls are TRBV4-3 and TRBJ2-3; 9 nucleotides match TRBD1. V shed 3 bases and J 3 bases; nucleotides not matched to a gene: 13. Germline loops: CDR1 LGHNA, CDR2 YSLEER. The CDR3 is 18 amino acids. DNA of the CDR3: TGCGCCAGCAGCCACCTATACCAAGGACAGGGGTTGACAGATACGCAGTATTTT. The encoded protein is CASSHLYQGQGLTDTQYF.

This chain joins TRBV6-5 and TRBJ2-1; 10 bases agree with TRBD2. Trimming at V came to 7 bases and at J to 2 bases, leaving 2 bases not matched to a gene. CDR1 and CDR2 (germline): MNHEY, SVGAGI. The CDR3 sequence is 14 residues long. The CDR3 DNA reads TGTGCCAGCAACAGCGGGGGGGCCTACAATGAGCAGTTCTTC. This sequence encodes CASNSGGAYNEQFF.

The table lists this clone with a few counts. The chain employs TRBV6-1 and TRBJ1-3, with TRBD1 matching 9 bases. The V segment lost 5 bases and the J segment 7 bases; nucleotides outside the gene matches: 6. CDR1 is MNHNS, CDR2 SASEGT, per germline. The CDR3 is 14 residues long. CDR3 amino acids: CASSPGTGYNTIYF. In nucleotides, the CDR3 is TGTGCCAGCAGTCCCGGGACAGGGTACAACACCATATATTTT.

V is TRBV4-3 and J is TRBJ1-2, with 8 bases fitting TRBD1. Trimming removed 4 bases from V and 4 bases from J; junction bases left unmatched: 8. Germline CDR1 and CDR2: LGHNA and YSLEER. This CDR3 spans 15 amino acids. The CDR3, as DNA: TGCGCCAGCAGCCCGCGACAGGGGATCTCCTATGGCTACACCTTC. This translates into CASSPRQGISYGYTF.

The chain joins TRBV19 to TRBJ1-2; no clear D. The length of the CDR3 is 12 residues. Germline lookup yields CDR1 LNHDA and CDR2 SQIVND (reference sequence). V was pared by 4 bases and J by 1 base, with 4 bases between. The CDR3 loop reads CASSRLNYGYTF. For the CDR3, the DNA is TGTGCCAGTAGTAGGCTTAACTATGGCTACACCTTC.

This clone showed up just a few times. This rearrangement joins TRBV5-1 to TRBJ1-1, with TRBD1 identical over 8 bases. This CDR3 contains 17 residues. In germline, CDR1 is SGHRS, CDR2 YFSETQ. J gave up 1 base and V 4 bases, and 12 bases lay outside the gene matches. CDR3 amino acids: CASSPIGQGLSNTEAFF. Here the CDR3 DNA reads TGCGCCAGCAGCCCAATCGGACAGGGCTTATCGAACACTGAAGCTTTCTTT.